This TCR beta chain was sequenced for a study of shared clonotypes between healthy human individuals. Study-wide points: Though the depth was large, rarefaction showed that sorted-subset sequencing was incomplete. Represented genetic and exposure-history diversity was restricted by having few donors.

Germline V gene lookup returns CDR1 SEHNR and CDR2 FQNEAQ (reference sequence). V gave up 5 bases and J gave up 5 bases; unmatched junction bases: 5. This CDR3 contains 15 residues. Remarks on this clone: The antigen is unknown.

Donors comprised only Caucasian adults living in Nashville, Tennessee. Each sorted subset replicate got 200 ng genomic DNA, roughly 30,000 genomes. Only in-frame clones appear in the TCRdb table, and some are missing; sequencing was by immunoSEQ multiplex PCR. This table has roughly 1.4 million clones, approximately 98.5% appearing once. The receptor was isolated from a man aged 25-45 years in good health. The rearrangement uses TRBV7-9 and TRBJ2-1; 11 bases line up with TRBD2. The sequenced material came from naive CD4+ T cells sorted from blood. Documented subset: CD45RA+ positively selected. The CDR3 DNA reads TGTGCCAGCAGCAGAAAACTAGCGGGAGACAATGAGCAGTTCTTC. Protein: CASSRKLAGDNEQFF.